The next 18 T cell receptor beta chains were all read from a single sample in a study of T cell repertoires in cytomegalovirus infection. Antigen specificity for these receptors is unknown. One entry per CDR3 protein results from TCRdb running MiXCR on the reads. The sample yields about 920,000 distinct CDR3 sequences, approximately 31% seen once. Sample: cultured CD8+ T cells from PBMCs, taken from culture after CMV antigen stimulation. These receptors were collected from a human donor in good health (CMV status not recorded). Some clones in this sample may be carry-over from other donors' samples.

This clonotype was recorded at least ten times. The genes are TRBV7-2 and TRBJ1-1; D is ambiguous. The CDR3 runs to 15 residues. CDR1 is SGHTA and CDR2 is FQGNSA in the germline V gene. The V and J ends lost 7 bases and 4 bases respectively, with 19 bases between them. The CDR3 sequence is CASTLRSWSSTEAFF. For the CDR3, the DNA is TGTGCCAGCACCCTAAGGTCGTGGTCGTCCACTGAAGCTTTCTTT.

This clonotype was seen at least ten times. V usage is TRBV7-2 and J usage is TRBJ2-1, with 7 nucleotides matching TRBD1. Germline CDR1 SGHTA, CDR2 FQGNSA. The CDR3 covers 17 residues. V shed 3 bases and J 1 base; nucleotides not matched to a gene: 9. The DNA of the CDR3 is TGTGCCAGCAGCTTCGCGCCCCAGGGGGTTTCCTACAATGAGCAGTTCTTC. It encodes CASSFAPQGVSYNEQFF. The full variable domain, completed using reference TRBV7-2 and TRBJ2-1, is GAGVSQSPSNKVTEKGKDVELRCDPISGHTALYWYRQSLGQGLEFLIYFQGNSAPDKSGLPSDRFSAERTGGSVSTLTIQRTQQEDSAVYLCASSFAPQGVSYNEQFFGPGTRLTVL.

V and J are TRBV6-2 or TRBV6-3 and TRBJ2-7; D uncertain. The V gene's germline CDR1 is MNHEY and CDR2 SVGEGT. The CDR3 contains 11 residues. V was shortened by 6 bases and J by 6 bases, with 9 bases between the two germline ends. This CDR3 is CASSDTSEQYV. CDR3 DNA sequence: TGTGCCAGCAGCGATACCAGCGAGCAGTACGTC.

This clonotype came up many times. The rearrangement joins TRBV4-1 to TRBJ1-3; D is uncertain. This CDR3 region has 13 residues. V lost 3 bases, J lost 7 bases, and 10 bases lay in between. Germline V gene data show CDR1 as MGHRA and CDR2 as YSYEKL. The CDR3 reads CASSQGGGNTIYF. The CDR3 DNA sequence: TGCGCCAGCAGCCAGGGAGGTGGGAACACCATATATTTT.

This clonotype was seen only a few times. This chain joins TRBV12-3 or TRBV12-4 and TRBJ2-1; D remains unclear. The CDR3 length is 14 residues. The V and J ends lost 1 base and 5 bases respectively, with 9 bases between them. CDR3 protein: CASSLGPLDNEQFF. CDR3 bases: TGTGCCAGCAGTTTAGGTCCTCTAGACAATGAGCAGTTCTTC.

This clonotype was counted only a few times. The chain employs TRBV7-2 and TRBJ1-3, with D possibly matching TRBD1 (6 bases). From germline, CDR1 is SGHTA and CDR2 FQGNSA. The CDR3 is made up of 13 amino acids. The germline V and J ends were trimmed by 10 bases and 4 bases, with 14 bases remaining between them. Written as DNA, the CDR3 is TGTGCCACACAACAGGGTTACGGAAACACCATATATTTT. Amino acids: CATQQGYGNTIYF. The entire variable domain, with the rest obtained from reference TRBV7-2 and TRBJ1-3, is as follows: GAGVSQSPSNKVTEKGKDVELRCDPISGHTALYWYRQSLGQGLEFLIYFQGNSAPDKSGLPSDRFSAERTGGSVSTLTIQRTQQEDSAVYLCATQQGYGNTIYFGEGSWLTVV.

This clonotype was observed a handful of times. This chain uses TRBV4-1 with TRBJ1-2; TRBD1 is a possible D gene (5 bases). This CDR3 has 15 amino acids. Germline CDR1 reads MGHRA; CDR2 reads YSYEKL. Deletions cut 5 bases from V and 8 bases from J, with 21 bases between. CDR3 in amino acids: CASSDSGTAPWGYTF. The CDR3 region has the DNA TGCGCCAGCAGCGACTCCGGGACGGCACCATGGGGCTACACCTTC.

The chain is built from TRBV7-4 and TRBJ1-4; 7 nucleotides align to TRBD1. The CDR3 spans 14 residues. Germline-derived CDR1 and CDR2 are SGHVT and SQSDAQ. V shed 4 bases, J shed 9 bases, and the junction held 8 bases outside the gene matches. The CDR3 region is CASSSPPGGKKLFF. The CDR3 DNA is TGTGCCAGCAGCTCCCCTCCAGGGGGTAAAAAACTGTTTTTT.

Only a few counts were recorded for this clonotype. The chain recombines TRBV12-3 or TRBV12-4 with TRBJ2-5; TRBD1 matches 9 bases. Unmatched junction bases numbered 2, after V lost 4 bases and J lost 2 bases. This CDR3 spans 14 amino acids. CDR3 DNA: TGTGCCAGCAGTTGGGACAGGGTGCAAGAGACCCAGTACTTC. Translated: CASSWDRVQETQYF.

On this clonotype itself: This could be a read error, since a much larger clone is one nucleotide away. The chain joins TRBV7-6 to TRBJ1-1; 7 bases match TRBD1. Per the germline V gene, CDR1 is SGHVS and CDR2 is FNYEAQ. V lost 2 bases, J lost 8 bases, and 5 bases stayed unmatched. CDR3 length: 13 amino acids. The CDR3 loop reads CASSLRQGREAFF. In DNA form, the CDR3 reads TGTGCCAGCAGCTTAAGACAGGGAAGAGAAGCTTTCTTT.

This chain's CDR3 is CASSPEEGSTDTQYF. The CDR3 nucleotides read TGTGCCAGCAGCCCCGAAGAGGGTAGCACAGATACGCAGTATTTT. This sequence joins TRBV9 and TRBJ2-3; D possibly corresponds to TRBD2 (5 bases). The V gene lost 4 bases and the J gene lost 0 bases, with 12 bases spanning the gap. The CDR3 has 15 residues. Per germline, CDR1 SGDLS and CDR2 YYNGEE.

The chain joins TRBV27 to TRBJ1-1; TRBD1 is a possible D gene (6 bases). Germline CDR1 reads MNHEY; CDR2 reads SMNVEV (reference sequence). Trimming cost V 0 bases and J 10 bases, with 18 bases left between them. The CDR3 covers 15 residues. CDR3 protein: CASSLSARGTVVAFF. CDR3 coding DNA: TGTGCCAGCAGTTTATCTGCCAGGGGTACGGTGGTAGCTTTCTTT.

Concerning this clonotype: The conserved phenylalanine or tryptophan is not found at the CDR3 terminus, so this likely reflects a read error. No DNA is shown, since the ends of the CDR3 on it are uncertain; the CDR3 is the one TCRdb lists. V is TRBV27 and J is TRBJ2-7. The CDR3 has 13 residues if both end residues are counted. The germline CDR1 and CDR2 sequences are MNHEY and SMNVEV (reference sequence). The CDR3 protein is CASSFGRDYEHYD.

The rearrangement joins TRBV5-4 to TRBJ2-7, with D possibly matching TRBD2 (6 bases). In germline, CDR1 is SGHNT, CDR2 YYREEE (reference sequence). The length of the CDR3 is 14 residues. Deletions cut 2 bases from V and 2 bases from J, with 11 bases between. This CDR3 reads CASSFLGEAYEQYF. CDR3 nucleotides: TGTGCCAGCAGCTTCCTTGGGGAGGCCTACGAGCAGTACTTC. The entire variable domain, with the rest obtained from reference TRBV5-4 and TRBJ2-7, is as follows: ETGVTQSPTHLIKTRGQQVTLRCSSQSGHNTVSWYQQALGQGPQFIFQYYREEENGRGNFPPRFSGLQFPNYSSELNVNALELDDSALYLCASSFLGEAYEQYFGPGTRLTVT.

This sequence joins TRBV20-1 and TRBJ1-1, with D possibly matching TRBD1 (6 bases). The germline V and J ends were trimmed by 0 bases and 4 bases, with 12 bases remaining between them. In germline, CDR1 is DFQATT, CDR2 SNEGSKA (reference sequence). The CDR3 sequence is 14 residues long. DNA of the CDR3: TGCAGTGCTAGAGATTCGGGGGCGGGCACTGAAGCTTTCTTT. This translates into CSARDSGAGTEAFF.

This clonotype was detected a few times. This rearrangement joins TRBV7-9 to TRBJ1-3, with TRBD1 as a possible D gene (5 bases). This CDR3 comprises 14 residues. Deletions cut 5 bases from V and 8 bases from J, with 16 bases between. Germline V gene data show CDR1 as SEHNR and CDR2 as FQNEAQ (reference sequence). CDR3 bases: TGTGCCAGCAGCACGGGACGAGGGGTGGACACCATATATTTT. It is translated as CASSTGRGVDTIYF.

The J gene is TRBJ2-5, the V gene TRBV7-9, with D maybe TRBD2 (5 bases). The germline V and J ends were trimmed by 5 bases and 5 bases, with 12 bases remaining between them. Germline V gives CDR1 SEHNR, CDR2 FQNEAQ (reference sequence). This CDR3 has 13 amino acids. The CDR3 protein is CASSGSFRETQYF. The CDR3 DNA follows: TGTGCCAGCAGCGGGAGTTTTCGGGAGACCCAGTACTTC.

This clonotype was counted at least ten times. The chain combines TRBV7-2 with TRBJ2-6, with D possibly being TRBD2 (5 bases). Trimming stripped 3 bases from V and 0 bases from J, with 9 bases between. The germline CDR1 and CDR2 sequences are SGHTA and FQGNSA. This CDR3 has 16 amino acids. The CDR3 loop reads CASSLWESSGANVLTF. CDR3 DNA: TGTGCCAGCAGCTTGTGGGAGAGCTCTGGGGCCAACGTCCTGACTTTC.